The T cell receptor (beta chain) under discussion was sequenced for a study of cytomegalovirus exposure and HLA in healthy donors. Findings and limits, study-wide: Common viral pathogens were later found to be apparently linked to several of the most significant clusters.

It was with 60 Vbeta and 13 Jbeta primers that the PCR ran. Clones were sequenced by immunoSEQ multiplex PCR, and TCRdb holds only the in-frame ones, with some missing. This sample has 120,000 to 150,000 clones, with 80% found just once. This clone was detected only once. The target antigen is unknown. Sequenced sample: PBMCs. This clonotype was obtained from a female donor in good health and CMV-seronegative.

The CDR3 region is CASSDAGGSYEQFF. DNA of the CDR3: TGTGCCAGTAGTGACGCGGGAGGGTCCTATGAGCAGTTCTTC. The chain combines TRBV19 with TRBJ2-1; 9 bases fit TRBD2. The CDR3 spans 14 residues. Germline-derived CDR1 and CDR2 are LNHDA and SQIVND (reference sequence). J was trimmed by 8 bases and V by 5 bases; bases with no gene match: 7.